This TCR beta chain was found in a study of technical replicates of blood from a handful of donors. Using immunoSEQ multiplex PCR, the repertoire was profiled, and TCRdb retains in-frame clones only, with some absent. The sample shows more than 9,500 clones, about 95% of them seen only once. Trimming took 4 bases from V and 4 from J, leaving 9 bases between them. Per germline, CDR1 LGHNT and CDR2 FRNRAP. The CDR3 extends over 13 amino acids. Specimen: PBMCs. The rearrangement links TRBV12-5 to TRBJ2-3; the D gene is possibly TRBD1 (5 bases). The TCR originated in a human donor in good health. The CDR3 sequence: CASGSGIADTQYF. In DNA form, the CDR3 reads TGTGCTAGTGGTTCAGGGATTGCAGATACGCAGTATTTT.